These 3 T cell receptor beta chains share one sample of origin, sequenced in a study of T cell responses to AZD1222 COVID-19 vaccine. Sequencing used immunoSEQ multiplex PCR; TCRdb keeps in-frame clones, though not all of them. The top ten hold roughly 6.5% of the sample, which has roughly 99,000 clones, 89% seen once. Sequencing was performed on peripheral blood, taken on day 0 of AZD1222 vaccination. The receptors here all came from an adult in good health.

This chain joins TRBV7-9 and TRBJ1-6; 7 bases fit TRBD1. CDR1 SEHNR and CDR2 FQNEAQ come from the germline V gene (reference sequence). This CDR3 is 15 amino acids long. The V gene end was trimmed by 6 bases and the J gene end by 10 bases; junction bases not matched to a gene: 12. The CDR3 protein is CASSRDSAWGSPLHF. CDR3 sequence (DNA): TGTGCCAGCAGTCGGGACAGTGCCTGGGGATCACCCCTCCACTTT.

The chain recombines TRBV28 with TRBJ1-2, with 7 bases identical to TRBD1. V dropped 5 bases and J dropped 4; count of bases not matched to a gene: 7. This CDR3 is 14 amino acids long. The germline V gene encodes CDR1 MDHEN and CDR2 SYDVKM. In DNA, the CDR3 is TGTGCCAGCAGTGCGGGACAGAGCCTCTATGGCTACACCTTC. It codes for CASSAGQSLYGYTF.

This clone was seen a single time. The chain uses TRBV6-2 or TRBV6-3 and TRBJ2-7; D call uncertain. The CDR3 extends over 15 amino acids. Germline values: CDR1 MNHEY, CDR2 SVGEGT. Trimming took 6 bases from V and 0 from J, leaving 15 bases between them. The CDR3 protein is CASSPHRIGSYEQYF. In DNA, the CDR3 is TGTGCCAGCAGCCCTCACCGGATAGGCTCCTACGAGCAGTACTTC.